This T cell receptor beta chain was documented in a study of T cell responses to AZD1222 COVID-19 vaccine. Method: immunoSEQ multiplex PCR; TCRdb's copy keeps in-frame clones and lacks some. The profile shows more than 150,000 clones, around 92% of them singletons. Second-dose recipients at about 4 or about 12 weeks were treated as one pooled group. This CDR3 is 17 amino acids long. Trimming cost V 2 bases and J 4 bases; bases outside gene matches: 14. Germline CDR1 reads SGHRS; CDR2 reads YFSETQ. Note on this clone: Its antigen is still unknown.

Study-level results: Only five or six AZD1222 recipients tested seropositive at baseline. The donor cohort was predominantly white British with a female majority, and clonal diversity may have been underestimated.

The sequencing here drew on peripheral blood, taken 28 days after the second AZD1222 dose. The chain employs TRBV5-1 and TRBJ2-5, with 7 bases that match TRBD2. This sequence was found in an adult who received the AZD1222 COVID-19 vaccine. The DNA of the CDR3 is TGCGCCAGCAGCTTCAGCGTAGCGGGCCGTTTAGGAGAGACCCAGTACTTC. Amino acids: CASSFSVAGRLGETQYF.